The 26 T cell receptor beta chains in this list originate from one sample, sequenced in a study of T cell changes during pregnancy in multiple sclerosis. Some clones are missing from TCRdb's copy, which holds only in-frame ones; the method was immunoSEQ multiplex PCR. This table holds some 64,000 clones, about nine tenths found once. The input for sequencing was peripheral blood, taken in the first trimester of pregnancy. Receptors were obtained from a female donor in good health, enrolled as a control in a pregnancy study.

This clone was counted a few times. The chain combines TRBV27 with TRBJ1-1; no definite D call. With 5 bases removed from V and 4 bases from J, the gap between germline ends came to 17 bases. The V gene's germline CDR1 is MNHEY and CDR2 SMNVEV (reference sequence). The CDR3 is 15 residues long. CDR3 coding DNA: TGTGCCAGCAGTCCCGATGCCGGGTTAGGCACTGAAGCTTTCTTT. Translating gives CASSPDAGLGTEAFF.

The chain links TRBV5-1 to TRBJ2-3; 7 nucleotides align to TRBD2. CDR3 length: 15 residues. V was pared by 2 bases and J by 6 bases, with 9 bases of the junction left unmatched. The germline V gene has CDR1 SGHRS and CDR2 YFSETQ. As DNA, the CDR3 is TGCGCCAGCAGCTTCCCAGCGGGGAGGCCGGATACGCAGTATTTT. Translated, it gives CASSFPAGRPDTQYF.

V is TRBV6-1 and J is TRBJ2-2; TRBD1 aligns across 9 bases. V shed 7 bases and J 4 bases; nucleotides not matched to a gene: 4. Germline V lookup: CDR1 MNHNS, CDR2 SASEGT. The CDR3 consists of 14 residues. DNA of the CDR3: TGTGCCAGCAAGGCGGGACAGGGCACCGGGGAGCTGTTTTTT. Encoded protein: CASKAGQGTGELFF.

The genes are TRBV7-3 and TRBJ2-3; perhaps TRBD1 as D (5 bases). CDR1 and CDR2 (germline): SGHTA, FQGTGA. CDR3 length: 16 residues. Trimming cost V 2 bases and J 4 bases, with 16 bases left between them. The CDR3 region has the DNA TGTGCCAGCAGCTTAGCTCAGGGATCGTTAGCAGATACGCAGTATTTT. Protein product: CASSLAQGSLADTQYF. The variable domain in full, completed from reference TRBV7-3 and TRBJ2-3, reads GAGVSQTPSNKVTEKGKYVELRCDPISGHTALYWYRQSLGQGPEFLIYFQGTGAADDSGLPNDRFFAVRPEGSVSTLKIQRTERGDSAVYLCASSLAQGSLADTQYFGPGTRLTVL.

The chain has TRBV7-3 and TRBJ1-2, with TRBD1 matching over 9 bases. The CDR3 is 13 residues long. Germline CDR1 SGHTA, CDR2 FQGTGA. The ends lost 5 bases at V and 6 bases at J; junction bases unmatched: 4. The CDR3 spells CASSQGQGDGYTF. DNA for the CDR3: TGTGCCAGCAGCCAGGGACAGGGCGATGGCTACACCTTC.

The V and J genes are TRBV10-3 and TRBJ1-5; unclear D gene. CDR1 is ENHRY, CDR2 SYGVKD, per germline. This CDR3 spans 13 amino acids. The V end was cut by 2 bases, the J end by 3 bases, with 5 bases between. As DNA, the CDR3 is TGTGCCATCAGTGAGGCCTACAATCAGCCCCAGCATTTT. As protein: CAISEAYNQPQHF.

The genes are TRBV7-9 and TRBJ1-5; weak D call: TRBD1 (5 bases). The germline V gene has CDR1 SEHNR and CDR2 FQNEAQ (reference sequence). Between the trimmed V and J ends, which lost 4 bases and 6 bases, there was a span of 19 bases. The CDR3 is made up of 16 amino acids. As DNA, the CDR3 is TGTGCCAGCAGCTCGACCCGGGGGAGGGGAGGTCAGCCCCAGCATTTT. This translates into CASSSTRGRGGQPQHF.

V usage is TRBV10-1 and J usage is TRBJ2-2, with 7 nucleotides matching TRBD1. V lost 7 bases and J lost 1; bases outside the gene matches: 3. The CDR3 covers 14 residues. Germline CDR1 and CDR2: WNHNN and SYGVQD (reference sequence). In nucleotides, the CDR3 is TGCGCCAGCACCGGGACAGAGAACACCGGGGAGCTGTTTTTT. As protein: CASTGTENTGELFF.

The genes are TRBV5-4 and TRBJ2-1, with TRBD1 identical over 7 bases. The CDR3 is 15 amino acids. With V trimmed by 3 bases and J by 0 bases, 3 bases remained unmatched. Germline CDR1 and CDR2: SGHNT and YYREEE (reference sequence). DNA of the CDR3: TGTGCCAGCAGCTCGACAGGGAGCTCCTACAATGAGCAGTTCTTC. Translated, it gives CASSSTGSSYNEQFF.

To note about this clone: A junction end diverges from the germline sequence, so it may reflect a read error. The chain carries TRBV7-2 and TRBJ1-5, with TRBD1 matching 9 bases. Germline V lookup: CDR1 SGHTA, CDR2 FQGNSA. This CDR3 region has 15 residues. Here the CDR3 DNA reads TGTGCTAGCAGCCTTACACAGGGGGCTCGGCAGCCCCAGCATTTT. Protein sequence: CASSLTQGARQPQHF.

The chain recombines TRBV5-6 with TRBJ2-3, with TRBD2 identical over 10 bases. CDR3 size: 16 residues. CDR1 and CDR2 (germline): SGHDT, YYEEEE. The trim removed 0 bases at V and 5 bases at J, leaving 6 bases unmatched. The CDR3 reads CASSLGSGGAKDTQYF. The CDR3, as DNA: TGTGCCAGCAGCTTGGGGAGCGGGGGGGCGAAAGATACGCAGTATTTT. Combining the CDR3 with reference TRBV5-6 and TRBJ2-3 gives the whole variable domain DAGVTQSPTHLIKTRGQQVTLRCSPKSGHDTVSWYQQALGQGPQFIFQYYEEEERQRGNFPDRFSGHQFPNYSSELNVNALLLGDSALYLCASSLGSGGAKDTQYFGPGTRLTVL.

Comments on this clone: The sample carries other DNA sequences with the same CDR3. The chain recombines TRBV27 with TRBJ1-2, with 8 positions matching TRBD1. This CDR3 has 15 amino acids. The junction had 8 bases not matched to a gene; V was cut back by 0 bases and J by 8 bases. CDR1 and CDR2 from the germline V gene are MNHEY and SMNVEV (reference sequence). CDR3 sequence reads: CASSLSSQGAGGYTF. The CDR3 DNA reads TGTGCCAGCAGTTTATCGTCCCAGGGGGCAGGAGGCTACACCTTC.

This chain connects TRBV4-3 to TRBJ1-2; D gene ambiguous. CDR1 and CDR2 (germline): LGHNA, YSLEER. V lost 5 bases, J lost 7 bases, and 14 bases lay in between. This CDR3 contains 13 residues. Written as DNA, the CDR3 is TGCGCCAGCAGCGCACGGGATTTCTCTGGCTACACCTTC. Translating gives CASSARDFSGYTF.

The chain links TRBV18 to TRBJ2-7; a possible D gene is TRBD1 (5 bases). This CDR3 spans 15 amino acids. CDR1 is KGHSH and CDR2 is LQKENI in the germline V gene. The V and J ends lost 8 bases and 5 bases respectively, with 22 bases between them. CDR3 sequence: CASRATTVLFDEQYF. The CDR3 region has the DNA TGTGCCAGCCGAGCAACGACAGTACTATTCGACGAGCAGTACTTC.

The chain couples TRBV5-1 to TRBJ2-1; 7 bases map to TRBD1. From germline, CDR1 is SGHRS and CDR2 YFSETQ. The ends lost 0 bases at V and 0 bases at J; junction bases unmatched: 0. CDR3 length equals 15 residues. CDR3 protein: CASSLDRGSYNEQFF. CDR3 DNA: TGCGCCAGCAGCTTGGACAGGGGCTCCTACAATGAGCAGTTCTTC.

V usage is TRBV13 and J usage is TRBJ1-1; the match to TRBD1 covers 7 bases. In germline, CDR1 is PRHDT, CDR2 FYEKMQ (reference sequence). The J segment lost 6 bases and the V segment lost 6 bases, leaving 13 bases of the junction unmatched. The CDR3 loop spans 15 amino acids. This CDR3 is CASSFPRQGKAEAFF. CDR3 sequence (DNA): TGTGCCAGCAGTTTCCCCCGACAGGGAAAGGCTGAAGCTTTCTTT. Based on the CDR3 plus reference TRBV13 and TRBJ1-1, the full variable domain is AAGVIQSPRHLIKEKRETATLKCYPIPRHDTVYWYQQGPGQDPQFLISFYEKMQSDKGSIPDRFSAQQFSDYHSELNMSSLELGDSALYFCASSFPRQGKAEAFFGQGTRLTVV.

This clone has only one observation. This chain links TRBV5-1 with TRBJ2-5, with a weak D call TRBD1 (6 bases). Germline V gene sequence: CDR1 SGHRS, CDR2 YFSETQ. The CDR3 totals 16 residues. V was trimmed by 4 bases and J by 4 bases, leaving 20 bases between them. The CDR3, as DNA: TGCGCCAGCAGCCCTAACAAATGGGGGCTTGGAGAGACCCAGTACTTC. It encodes CASSPNKWGLGETQYF.

V and J are TRBV30 and TRBJ1-5; 10 nucleotides match TRBD1. The CDR3 is 18 amino acids. V trimming: 1 base; J trimming: 1 base; junction bases outside the gene matches: 10. The V gene's germline CDR1 is GTSNPN and CDR2 SVGIG (reference sequence). CDR3 sequence reads: CAWSADRGFRESNQPQHF. Written as DNA, the CDR3 is TGTGCCTGGAGTGCGGACAGGGGGTTTCGCGAAAGCAATCAGCCCCAGCATTTT. Based on the CDR3 plus reference TRBV30 and TRBJ1-5, the full variable domain is SQTIHQWPATLVQPVGSPLSLECTVEGTSNPNLYWYRQAAGRGLQLLFYSVGIGQISSEVPQNLSASRPQDRQFILSSKKLLLSDSGFYLCAWSADRGFRESNQPQHFGDGTRLSIL.

The chain has TRBV19 and TRBJ2-1; 12 bases align to TRBD2. This CDR3 comprises 15 residues. The J segment lost 10 bases and the V segment lost 6 bases, leaving 10 bases of the junction unmatched. The germline CDR1 and CDR2 sequences are LNHDA and SQIVND (reference sequence). CDR3 DNA sequence: TGTGCCAGTAGCGCCAGACTAGCGGGGGATTGGGAGCAGTTCTTC. It yields the protein CASSARLAGDWEQFF.

V usage is TRBV6-5 and J usage is TRBJ1-2; possibly TRBD1 for D (5 bases). Looked up from germline, CDR1 is MNHEY and CDR2 is SVGAGI. V lost 4 bases and J 7 bases, leaving 16 bases between the germline ends. There are 14 residues in the CDR3. DNA of the CDR3: TGTGCCAGCAGTTCCTTTGGGGGGACCCGTGGCTACACCTTC. This codes for CASSSFGGTRGYTF.

The chain couples TRBV6-6 to TRBJ2-7, with TRBD2 matching 8 bases. After removal of 2 bases from V and 5 bases from J, the junction contained 2 bases not matched to a gene. The CDR3 is 13 residues long. Germline V gene data show CDR1 as MNHNY and CDR2 as SVGAGI (reference sequence). The CDR3 loop reads CASSYRGGNEQYF. As DNA, the CDR3 is TGTGCCAGCAGTTACCGGGGGGGAAACGAGCAGTACTTC.

The chain carries TRBV9 and TRBJ2-1, with TRBD2 as a possible D gene (5 bases). The CDR3 is made up of 15 amino acids. Germline V gene data show CDR1 as SGDLS and CDR2 as YYNGEE. Trimming removed 0 bases from V and 1 base from J, with 8 bases in between. CDR3 sequence reads: CASSVVGGSYNEQFF. The DNA for the CDR3 is TGTGCCAGCAGCGTAGTCGGAGGTTCCTACAATGAGCAGTTCTTC. The full variable domain, rest sourced from reference TRBV9 and TRBJ2-1, is DSGVTQTPKHLITATGQRVTLRCSPRSGDLSVYWYQQSLDQGLQFLIQYYNGEERAKGNILERFSAQQFPDLHSELNLSSLELGDSALYFCASSVVGGSYNEQFFGPGTRLTVL.

The chain joins TRBV7-2 to TRBJ2-7, with TRBD2 identical over 9 bases. This CDR3 has 17 amino acids. Germline loops: CDR1 SGHTA, CDR2 FQGNSA. Germline trimming cut 6 bases from V and 4 bases from J; bases unmatched to any gene: 16. In nucleotides, the CDR3 is TGTGCCAGCAGGGGCCGCGGGAGGGTGGGCTCAGGGTACGAGCAGTACTTC. Amino acid sequence: CASRGRGRVGSGYEQYF.

The chain couples TRBV5-6 to TRBJ2-3, with D tentatively TRBD1 (7 bases). Germline CDR1 SGHDT, CDR2 YYEEEE. The V end was cut by 1 base, the J end by 6 bases, with 12 bases between. This CDR3 is built from 14 residues. The CDR3 reads CASSLRAGGDTQYF. The CDR3 DNA follows: TGTGCCAGCAGCTTGCGGGCAGGGGGGGATACGCAGTATTTT.

V gene TRBV25-1 combines with J gene TRBJ2-4; 7 bases map to TRBD1. V lost 5 bases to trimming and J lost 9 bases; unmatched junction nucleotides: 7. Germline loops: CDR1 MGHDK, CDR2 SYGVNS. The CDR3 length is 13 residues. The CDR3 DNA reads TGTGCCAGCAGTCCTCGGGACAGAGGCATTCAGTACTTC. The encoded protein is CASSPRDRGIQYF.

The chain combines TRBV30 with TRBJ2-2; D perhaps matches TRBD2 (5 bases). Per germline, CDR1 GTSNPN and CDR2 SVGIG (reference sequence). The CDR3 sequence is 15 residues long. V was clipped by 4 bases and J by 8 bases, with 20 bases between them. DNA for the CDR3: TGTGCCTGGATCCCCCCGGGTGGAGGCGTGGGGGAGCTGTTTTTT. It translates to CAWIPPGGGVGELFF.